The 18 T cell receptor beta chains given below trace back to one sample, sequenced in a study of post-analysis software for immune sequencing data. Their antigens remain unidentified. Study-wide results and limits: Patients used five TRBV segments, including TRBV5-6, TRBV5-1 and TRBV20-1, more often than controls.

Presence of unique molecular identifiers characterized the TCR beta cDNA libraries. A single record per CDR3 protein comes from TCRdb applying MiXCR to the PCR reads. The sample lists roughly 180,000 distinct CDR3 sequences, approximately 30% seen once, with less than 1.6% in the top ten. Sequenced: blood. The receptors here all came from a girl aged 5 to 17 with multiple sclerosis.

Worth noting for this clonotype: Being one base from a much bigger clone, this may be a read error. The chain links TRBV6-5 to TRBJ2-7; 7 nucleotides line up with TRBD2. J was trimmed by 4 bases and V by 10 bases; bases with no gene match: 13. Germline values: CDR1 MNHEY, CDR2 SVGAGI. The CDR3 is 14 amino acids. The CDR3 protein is CANRHTSATYEQYF. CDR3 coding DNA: TGTGCCAACAGACACACTAGCGCAACGTACGAGCAGTACTTC.

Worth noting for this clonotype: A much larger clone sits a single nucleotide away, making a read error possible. The chain's CDR3 is CSVRTSGSYNEQFF. The CDR3 region has the DNA TGCAGTGTTAGGACTAGCGGGTCTTACAATGAGCAGTTCTTC. The V and J genes are TRBV20-1 and TRBJ2-1, with 11 bases matching TRBD2. J was trimmed by 4 bases and V by 7 bases; bases with no gene match: 6. From germline, CDR1 is DFQATT and CDR2 SNEGSKA (reference sequence). This CDR3 spans 14 amino acids.

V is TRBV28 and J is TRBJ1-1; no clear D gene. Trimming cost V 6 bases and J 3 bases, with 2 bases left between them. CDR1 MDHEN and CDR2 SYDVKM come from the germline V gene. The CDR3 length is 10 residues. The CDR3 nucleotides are TGTGCCAGCAGCGACACTGAAGCTTTCTTT. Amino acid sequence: CASSDTEAFF.

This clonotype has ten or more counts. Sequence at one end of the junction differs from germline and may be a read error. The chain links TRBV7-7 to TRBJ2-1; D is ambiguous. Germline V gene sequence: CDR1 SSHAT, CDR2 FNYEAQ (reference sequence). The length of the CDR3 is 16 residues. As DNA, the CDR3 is TGTGCTAGCAGCCTTGTACTGGGCGGCGACGGCGATGAGCAGTTCTTC. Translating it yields CASSLVLGGDGDEQFF.

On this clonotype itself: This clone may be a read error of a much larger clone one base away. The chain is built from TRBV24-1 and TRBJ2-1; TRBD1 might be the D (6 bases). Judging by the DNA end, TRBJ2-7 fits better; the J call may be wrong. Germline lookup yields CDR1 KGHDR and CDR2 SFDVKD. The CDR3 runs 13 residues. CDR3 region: CATSDDRYNEQYF. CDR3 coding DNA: TGTGCCACCAGTGATGACAGGTACAATGAGCAGTACTTC.

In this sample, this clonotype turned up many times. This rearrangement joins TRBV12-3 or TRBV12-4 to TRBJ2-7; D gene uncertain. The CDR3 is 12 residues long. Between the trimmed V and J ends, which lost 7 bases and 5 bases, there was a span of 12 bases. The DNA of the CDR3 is TGTGCCAGCACGAAGGGAACACACGAGCAGTACTTC. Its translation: CASTKGTHEQYF.

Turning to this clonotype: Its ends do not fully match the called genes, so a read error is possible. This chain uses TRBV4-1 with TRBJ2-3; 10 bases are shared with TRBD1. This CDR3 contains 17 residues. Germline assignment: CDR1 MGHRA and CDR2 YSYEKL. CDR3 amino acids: CASSQGPGTGVRDTQYF. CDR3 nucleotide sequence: TGCGCGAGCAGCCAAGGCCCCGGGACAGGGGTCCGAGATACGCAGTATTTT.

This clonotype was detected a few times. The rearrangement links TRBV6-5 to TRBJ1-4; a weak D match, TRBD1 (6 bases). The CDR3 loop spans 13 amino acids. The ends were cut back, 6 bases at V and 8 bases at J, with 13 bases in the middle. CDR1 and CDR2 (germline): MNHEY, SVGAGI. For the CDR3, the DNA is TGTGCCAGCAGAGGGGGGCGAGGGGAAAAACTGTTTTTT. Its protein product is CASRGGRGEKLFF.

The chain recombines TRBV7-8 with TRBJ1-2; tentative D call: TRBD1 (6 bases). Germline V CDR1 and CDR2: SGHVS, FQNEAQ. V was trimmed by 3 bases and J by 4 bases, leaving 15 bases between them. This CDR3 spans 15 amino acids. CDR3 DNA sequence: TGTGCCAGCAGCTTGAAAGTAAACAGGGCCTATGGCTACACCTTC. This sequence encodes CASSLKVNRAYGYTF. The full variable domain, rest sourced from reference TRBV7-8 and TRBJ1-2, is GAGVSQSPRYKVAKRGQDVALRCDPISGHVSLFWYQQALGQGPEFLTYFQNEAQLDKSGLPSDRFFAERPEGSVSTLKIQRTQQEDSAVYLCASSLKVNRAYGYTFGSGTRLTVV.

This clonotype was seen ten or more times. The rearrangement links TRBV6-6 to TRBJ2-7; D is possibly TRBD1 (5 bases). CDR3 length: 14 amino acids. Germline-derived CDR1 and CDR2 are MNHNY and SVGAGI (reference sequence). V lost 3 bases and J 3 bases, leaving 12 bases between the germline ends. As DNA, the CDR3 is TGTGCCAGCAGTTATTTTGACAGCTACTACGAGCAGTACTTC. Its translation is CASSYFDSYYEQYF.

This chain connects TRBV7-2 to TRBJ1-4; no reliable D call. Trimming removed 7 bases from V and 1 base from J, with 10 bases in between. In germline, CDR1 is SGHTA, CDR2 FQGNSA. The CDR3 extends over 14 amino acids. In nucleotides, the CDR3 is TGTGCCAGCACCCCAGGATTAACTAATGAAAAACTGTTTTTT. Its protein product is CASTPGLTNEKLFF.

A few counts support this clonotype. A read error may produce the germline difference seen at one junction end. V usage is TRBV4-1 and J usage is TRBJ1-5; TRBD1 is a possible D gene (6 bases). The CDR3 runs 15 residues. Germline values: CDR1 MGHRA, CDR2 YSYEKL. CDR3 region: CASSQLRGGNRPQHF. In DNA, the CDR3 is TGCGCCAGCAGCCAACTCAGGGGAGGCAATCGGCCCCAGCATTTT.

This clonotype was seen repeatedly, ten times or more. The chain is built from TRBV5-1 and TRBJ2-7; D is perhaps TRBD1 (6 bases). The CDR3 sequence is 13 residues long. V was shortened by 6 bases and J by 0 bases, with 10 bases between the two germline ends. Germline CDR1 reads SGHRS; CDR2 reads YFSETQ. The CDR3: CASTLDSSYEQYF. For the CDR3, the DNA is TGCGCCAGCACATTGGACAGCTCCTACGAGCAGTACTTC.

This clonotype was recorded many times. The CDR3 bases are TGTGCCAGCAGCGAGATCGAGAAGTATCTCTCCTACAATGAGCAGTTCTTC. This sequence encodes CASSEIEKYLSYNEQFF. The gene calls are TRBV4-2 and TRBJ2-1; D gene unclear. From germline, CDR1 is LGHNA and CDR2 YNFKEQ. V was shortened by 5 bases and J by 0 bases, with 17 bases between the two germline ends. The CDR3 has 17 residues.

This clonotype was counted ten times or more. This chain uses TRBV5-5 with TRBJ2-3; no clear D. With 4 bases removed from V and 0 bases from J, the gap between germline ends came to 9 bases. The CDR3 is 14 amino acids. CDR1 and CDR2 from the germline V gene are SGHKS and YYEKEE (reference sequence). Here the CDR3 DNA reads TGTGCCAGCAGCGCCCGCTCTAGCACAGATACGCAGTATTTT. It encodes CASSARSSTDTQYF.

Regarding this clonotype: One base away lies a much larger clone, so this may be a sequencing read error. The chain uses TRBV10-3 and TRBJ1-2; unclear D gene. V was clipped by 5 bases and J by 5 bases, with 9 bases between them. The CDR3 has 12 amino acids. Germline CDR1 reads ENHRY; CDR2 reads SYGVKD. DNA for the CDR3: TGTGCCATCAGTCAGACTGATTATGGCTACACCTTC. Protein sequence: CAISQTDYGYTF.

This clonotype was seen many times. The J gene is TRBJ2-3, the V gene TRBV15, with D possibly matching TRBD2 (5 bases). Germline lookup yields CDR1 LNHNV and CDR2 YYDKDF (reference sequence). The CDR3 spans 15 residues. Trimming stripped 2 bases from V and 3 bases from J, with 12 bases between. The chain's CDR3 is CATSRQLGRTDTQYF. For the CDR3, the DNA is TGTGCCACCAGCAGACAACTAGGTCGGACAGATACGCAGTATTTT.

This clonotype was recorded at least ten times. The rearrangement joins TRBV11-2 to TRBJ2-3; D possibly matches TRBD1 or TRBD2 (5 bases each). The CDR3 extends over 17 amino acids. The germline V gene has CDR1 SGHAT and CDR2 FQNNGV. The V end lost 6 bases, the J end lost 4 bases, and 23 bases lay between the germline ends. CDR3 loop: CASRHSSWDVQADTQYF. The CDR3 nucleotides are TGTGCCAGCAGACATAGTAGCTGGGACGTTCAGGCAGATACGCAGTATTTT.